This TCR beta chain originates from a study of cytomegalovirus exposure and HLA in healthy donors. Overall study results and limits: V- and J-gene trimming in TCR beta was tied to a missense DCLRE1C variant by an analysis performed later.

PCR was performed using 60 Vbeta and 13 Jbeta primers. Generated by immunoSEQ multiplex PCR, the TCRdb table keeps only in-frame clones and is missing some. The sample has roughly 100,000 clones, 9.5% to 15% seen once. This clone showed up just a few times. The antigen is not known. The donors were healthy bone marrow donors. The germline V gene has CDR1 MGHRA and CDR2 YSYEKL. Trimming cost V 3 bases and J 0 bases, with 14 bases left between them. The CDR3 length is 17 residues. The V gene is TRBV4-1, the J gene TRBJ1-4, with D possibly matching TRBD1 (6 bases). The TCR sequence derives from a man aged 35 to 55 in good health and CMV-seropositive. The sequencing input was PBMCs. The CDR3 region has the DNA TGCGCCAGCAGCCACGTTAAGGGACATGCAACTAATGAAAAACTGTTTTTT. It codes for CASSHVKGHATNEKLFF.